These 8 T cell receptor beta chains originate from one sample sequenced in a study of cytomegalovirus exposure and HLA in healthy donors. With 60 Vbeta and 13 Jbeta primers, the PCR was carried out. TCRdb's copy holds only in-frame clones and misses some; the assay was immunoSEQ multiplex PCR. The table includes about 210,000 clones, about 85% detected once. The sequenced material came from PBMCs. All receptors come from a male donor in good health and CMV-seropositive.

This clone was seen a handful of times. V gene TRBV6-6 combines with J gene TRBJ1-4, with 7 bases fitting TRBD1. Germline-derived CDR1 and CDR2 are MNHNY and SVGAGI (reference sequence). CDR3 length equals 16 residues. Germline trimming cut 0 bases from V and 3 bases from J; bases unmatched to any gene: 4. CDR3 DNA: TGTGCCAGCAGTTACTCGGACAGGAGGGCTAATGAAAAACTGTTTTTT. Its translation is CASSYSDRRANEKLFF.

V gene TRBV15 combines with J gene TRBJ2-7; TRBD1 is a possible D gene (5 bases). The CDR3 length is 14 residues. Looked up from germline, CDR1 is LNHNV and CDR2 is YYDKDF (reference sequence). Trimming removed 1 base from V and 1 base from J, with 8 bases in between. The CDR3 sequence: CATSRGDRSYEQYF. Here the CDR3 DNA reads TGTGCCACCAGCAGAGGTGACAGATCCTACGAGCAGTACTTC.

The chain is built from TRBV7-9 and TRBJ2-7; D unresolved. Germline-derived CDR1 and CDR2 are SEHNR and FQNEAQ (reference sequence). V dropped 2 bases and J dropped 6 bases, with 8 bases sitting between them. The CDR3 extends over 12 amino acids. The chain's CDR3 is CASSLSNPEQYF. The CDR3 coding sequence is TGTGCCAGCAGCTTATCTAACCCCGAGCAGTACTTC.

In its sample, this clone was seen a few times. The germline gene is not matched at one end of the junction; a read error may be the cause. The chain uses TRBV7-2 and TRBJ2-3, with D perhaps matching TRBD2 (6 bases). CDR1 and CDR2 from the germline V gene are SGHTA and FQGNSA. The CDR3 length is 12 residues. Here the CDR3 DNA reads TGTGCCAGCAGCAAGGCGCGGGATAGTATGGATTTT. This gives the protein CASSKARDSMDF.

V gene TRBV10-3 combines with J gene TRBJ2-7; 8 bases line up with TRBD2. Trimming at V came to 10 bases and at J to 7 bases, leaving 15 bases not matched to a gene. The CDR3 runs to 14 residues. Germline CDR1 reads ENHRY; CDR2 reads SYGVKD. The CDR3 nucleotides are TGTGCCACGATTCCCCAGCGGGAGTATGGGGAGCAGTACTTC. It is translated as CATIPQREYGEQYF.

V is TRBV5-4 and J is TRBJ2-1; possibly TRBD2 for D (6 bases). The V end was cut by 0 bases, the J end by 4 bases, with 11 bases between. From germline, CDR1 is SGHNT and CDR2 YYREEE (reference sequence). This CDR3 spans 15 amino acids. DNA of the CDR3: TGTGCCAGCAGCTTGGGGGGGGACGGGTACAATGAGCAGTTCTTC. Translation gives CASSLGGDGYNEQFF.

There are a few counts of this clone. The V and J genes are TRBV5-4 and TRBJ1-3, with 8 bases aligning to TRBD1. The V gene end was trimmed by 4 bases and the J gene end by 0 bases; junction bases not matched to a gene: 3. Germline lookup yields CDR1 SGHNT and CDR2 YYREEE (reference sequence). This CDR3 is built from 15 residues. The CDR3 spells CASSPGQASGNTIYF. CDR3 bases: TGTGCCAGCAGCCCGGGACAGGCCTCTGGAAACACCATATATTTT.

The V and J genes are TRBV7-2 and TRBJ1-2, with TRBD1 identical over 9 bases. The germline gives CDR1 SGHTA, CDR2 FQGNSA. CDR3 length equals 15 residues. The ends lost 5 bases at V and 4 bases at J; junction bases unmatched: 8. DNA for the CDR3: TGTGCCAGCAGCGTTACAGGGGGCGAAGTCTATGGCTACACCTTC. This codes for CASSVTGGEVYGYTF.